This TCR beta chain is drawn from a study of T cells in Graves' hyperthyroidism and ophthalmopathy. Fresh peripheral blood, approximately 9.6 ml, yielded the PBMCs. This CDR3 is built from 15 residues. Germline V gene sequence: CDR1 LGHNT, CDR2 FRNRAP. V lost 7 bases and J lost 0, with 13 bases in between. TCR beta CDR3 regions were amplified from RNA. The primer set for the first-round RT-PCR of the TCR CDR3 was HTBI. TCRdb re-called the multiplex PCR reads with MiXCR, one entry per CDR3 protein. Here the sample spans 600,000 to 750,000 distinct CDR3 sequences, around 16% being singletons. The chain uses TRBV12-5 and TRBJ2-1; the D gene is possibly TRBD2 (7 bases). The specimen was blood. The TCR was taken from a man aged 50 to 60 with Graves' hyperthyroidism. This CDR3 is CASARGGGSYNEQFF. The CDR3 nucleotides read TGTGCTAGTGCCCGAGGGGGGGGCTCCTACAATGAGCAGTTCTTC.